This T cell receptor beta chain was identified during a study of regulatory T cells in long-lasting Graves disease. Stated time point: newly diagnosed GD, antithyroid drugs for less than 3 months. PBMC-derived RNA was used for the TCR library. This clonotype has ten or more counts. iRepertoire HTBI primers and Arm-PCR of CDR3 regions built TCR beta libraries. TCRdb itself ran the multiplex PCR reads through MiXCR, one entry per CDR3 protein. The table records some 330,000 distinct CDR3 sequences, around 11% of them present only once. This CDR3 region has 15 residues. CDR1 is SGHTA and CDR2 is FQGNSA in the germline V gene. V lost 3 bases and J lost 3, with 13 bases in between. A further study also used this sample, focusing on T cells in Graves' hyperthyroidism and ophthalmopathy. This second study notes: An absence of ophthalmopathy progression within 18 months meant stable Graves' hyperthyroidism.

The starting material was peripheral blood mononuclear cells (PBMCs), obtained at new diagnosis, from a patient treated with antithyroid drugs. The clonotype was recovered from a woman aged 18-30 years with Graves disease. V gene TRBV7-2 combines with J gene TRBJ2-3; D not certain. The CDR3 region is CASSLNRLGTDTQYF. CDR3 coding DNA: TGTGCCAGCAGCTTGAACCGGTTAGGGACAGATACGCAGTATTTT.